Listed here are 28 T cell receptor beta chains from one sample, sequenced in a study of shared clonotypes between healthy human individuals. Measured with immunoSEQ multiplex PCR; TCRdb has only the in-frame clones, and not every one. This sample has 450,000 to 650,000 clones, with around 81% found just once. Sample: PBMCs. The receptors originated from a woman between 35 and 50 years old in good health. Some clones in this sample may be carry-over from other donors' samples.

The J gene is TRBJ2-1, the V gene TRBV27, with 7 nucleotides matching TRBD2. Germline CDR1 reads MNHEY; CDR2 reads SMNVEV (reference sequence). The V gene end was trimmed by 4 bases and the J gene end by 8 bases; junction bases not matched to a gene: 11. The CDR3 totals 15 residues. CDR3 loop: CASSSISGGRDEQFF. In nucleotides, the CDR3 is TGTGCCAGCAGTTCCATTTCGGGAGGAAGAGATGAGCAGTTCTTC.

The J gene is TRBJ1-1, the V gene TRBV2; unclear D gene. Germline values: CDR1 SNHLY, CDR2 FYNNEI. The V and J ends lost 1 base and 2 bases respectively, with 5 bases between them. The CDR3 length is 13 residues. The CDR3 DNA reads TGTGCCAGCAGTGAAGGCAGCAACACTGAAGCTTTCTTT. It encodes CASSEGSNTEAFF.

The chain couples TRBV28 to TRBJ2-1, with a tentative D call TRBD2 (5 bases). The V gene's germline CDR1 is MDHEN and CDR2 SYDVKM. Trimming took off 2 bases at V and 8 bases at J, with 16 bases between the two ends. The CDR3 sequence is 15 residues long. CDR3 DNA sequence: TGTGCCAGCAGTTTACTCGCGGGCCCGGCCCATGAGCAGTTCTTC. This sequence encodes CASSLLAGPAHEQFF.

J is TRBJ2-7 and V is TRBV6-6; TRBD1 or TRBD2 may be the D gene (6 bases each). V lost 2 bases to trimming and J lost 6 bases, with 8 bases between them. There are 12 residues in the CDR3. Germline lookup yields CDR1 MNHNY and CDR2 SVGAGI (reference sequence). The CDR3 protein is CASSYRGLEQYF. CDR3 DNA: TGTGCCAGCAGTTACCGGGGGCTCGAGCAGTACTTC.

This clone was observed a handful of times. The V and J genes are TRBV2 and TRBJ2-5, with D possibly TRBD2 on 5 matching bases. The last part of the DNA fits TRBJ2-7 better; the J call may be wrong. Germline CDR1 SNHLY, CDR2 FYNNEI. This CDR3 is 14 amino acids long. The CDR3: CASSEIRGWYEQYF. The CDR3 DNA follows: TGTGCCAGCAGTGAAATCCGGGGTTGGTACGAGCAGTACTTC.

The chain has TRBV5-4 and TRBJ2-2, with a possible D match to TRBD2 (6 bases). There are 15 residues in the CDR3. Deletions cut 2 bases from V and 6 bases from J, with 14 bases between. From germline, CDR1 is SGHNT and CDR2 YYREEE (reference sequence). CDR3 sequence (DNA): TGTGCCAGCAGCTTAATGGCGGGAAATTCCGGGGAGCTGTTTTTT. Residues: CASSLMAGNSGELFF.

This sequence joins TRBV30 and TRBJ2-1; 7 positions match TRBD2. The germline V gene has CDR1 GTSNPN and CDR2 SVGIG (reference sequence). The CDR3 sequence is 12 residues long. With 2 bases clipped from V and 12 bases from J, the junction kept 7 bases outside the gene matches. CDR3 DNA sequence: TGTGCCTGGAGTCTTGGGGGAGGGGCGCAGTTCTTC. Its protein is CAWSLGGGAQFF.

The rearrangement uses TRBV7-9 and TRBJ2-1; the D is unclear. Germline CDR1 SEHNR, CDR2 FQNEAQ (reference sequence). V shed 2 bases and J shed 5 bases, with 13 bases lying between them. The CDR3 spans 15 residues. The DNA for the CDR3 is TGTGCCAGCAGCTTAATGCCCGGAGCCAACAATGAGCAGTTCTTC. As protein: CASSLMPGANNEQFF.

Of note for this clone: A read error is likely here: a far larger clone is one base away. The genes are TRBV13 and TRBJ1-2; D call uncertain. The germline V and J ends were trimmed by 1 base and 8 bases, with 8 bases remaining between them. The CDR3 sequence is 12 residues long. Germline V gives CDR1 PRHDT, CDR2 FYEKMQ (reference sequence). CDR3 region: CASSLAGRGYTF. Here the CDR3 DNA reads TGTGCCAGCAGCTTAGCAGGACGGGGCTACACCTTC.

Only a few counts were recorded for this clone. This chain joins TRBV5-1 and TRBJ2-3, with 9 bases identical to TRBD2. The trim removed 5 bases at V and 4 bases at J, leaving 11 bases unmatched. This CDR3 contains 16 residues. Germline values: CDR1 SGHRS, CDR2 YFSETQ. The CDR3 DNA sequence: TGCGCCAGCAGGACGGGGCTAGCGGGATCGGCAGATACGCAGTATTTT. This gives the protein CASRTGLAGSADTQYF.

V gene TRBV19 combines with J gene TRBJ2-7; TRBD1 matches at 11 bases. Looked up from germline, CDR1 is LNHDA and CDR2 is SQIVND (reference sequence). This CDR3 spans 18 amino acids. The trim removed 5 bases at V and 0 bases at J, leaving 12 bases unmatched. This chain's CDR3 is CASSLGPSGTGGSYEQYF. The CDR3 bases are TGTGCCAGTAGTCTGGGGCCAAGCGGGACAGGGGGCTCCTACGAGCAGTACTTC.

This clone was seen repeatedly, ten times or more. The sample holds other DNA sequences that translate to the same CDR3. V usage is TRBV29-1 and J usage is TRBJ2-2; D could derive from TRBD1 or TRBD2 (5 bases each). The germline V and J ends were trimmed by 3 bases and 5 bases, with 13 bases remaining between them. The CDR3 has 14 residues. CDR1 SQVTM and CDR2 ANQGSEA come from the germline V gene. This CDR3 is CSVEGQGRTGELFF. CDR3 in DNA: TGCAGCGTTGAGGGTCAGGGACGGACCGGGGAGCTGTTTTTT.

V gene TRBV7-2 combines with J gene TRBJ2-5; possibly TRBD2 for D (6 bases). With 4 bases removed from V and 2 bases from J, the gap between germline ends came to 17 bases. CDR3 size: 16 residues. Germline CDR1 and CDR2: SGHTA and FQGNSA. The CDR3 coding sequence is TGTGCCAGCAGCTCCCAAGTGGGAGGCACACAAGAGACCCAGTACTTC. This translates into CASSSQVGGTQETQYF. The entire variable domain, with the rest obtained from reference TRBV7-2 and TRBJ2-5, is as follows: GAGVSQSPSNKVTEKGKDVELRCDPISGHTALYWYRQSLGQGLEFLIYFQGNSAPDKSGLPSDRFSAERTGGSVSTLTIQRTQQEDSAVYLCASSSQVGGTQETQYFGPGTRLLVL.

Comments on this clone: In the same sample, other DNA sequences code for this CDR3. CDR3 in DNA: TGTGCCAGCAGTTTGAACAGGGGAAGCAATCAGCCCCAGCATTTT. Encoded protein: CASSLNRGSNQPQHF. The gene calls are TRBV27 and TRBJ1-5, with 7 bases fitting TRBD1. The CDR3 has 15 residues. Per the germline V gene, CDR1 is MNHEY and CDR2 is SMNVEV (reference sequence). The ends lost 3 bases at V and 1 base at J; junction bases unmatched: 3.

As regards this clone: Given a far larger clone just one base away, this is likely a sequencing read error. The sample contains more than one DNA sequence encoding this CDR3. This sequence joins TRBV6-5 and TRBJ2-7; 7 bases fit TRBD1. In germline, CDR1 is MNHEY, CDR2 SVGAGI. This CDR3 region has 16 residues. With 3 bases clipped from V and 0 bases from J, the junction kept 8 bases outside the gene matches. CDR3 region: CASSYGTPGGSYEQYF. The CDR3 DNA is TGTGCCAGCAGTTATGGGACCCCAGGGGGCTCCTACGAGCAGTACTTC.

The chain links TRBV10-2 to TRBJ2-4; 13 positions match TRBD2. Per the germline V gene, CDR1 is WSHSY and CDR2 is SAAADI. This CDR3 spans 19 amino acids. Losses at the gene ends were 6 bases for V and 0 bases for J; bases not matched to a gene: 11. CDR3 nucleotides: TGCGCCAGCAGCTCAACGGGACTAGCGGGAACTCTAGCCAAAAACATTCAGTACTTC. Translating it yields CASSSTGLAGTLAKNIQYF.

This chain uses TRBV7-2 with TRBJ2-7; 7 bases map to TRBD1. The V gene end was trimmed by 1 base and the J gene end by 3 bases; junction bases not matched to a gene: 3. Germline V gives CDR1 SGHTA, CDR2 FQGNSA. The CDR3 length is 14 residues. Here the CDR3 DNA reads TGTGCCAGCAGCTTAGTACAGGGGCGCTACGAGCAGTACTTC. Residues: CASSLVQGRYEQYF.

The J gene is TRBJ2-1, the V gene TRBV6-1; D is possibly TRBD1 or TRBD2 (5 bases each). V was trimmed by 8 bases and J by 4 bases, leaving 18 bases between them. The length of the CDR3 is 15 residues. CDR1 and CDR2 (germline): MNHNS, SASEGT. The CDR3 region has the DNA TGTGCCAGCCCCCGTAGCGCTGGGGGTTACAATGAGCAGTTCTTC. Encoded protein: CASPRSAGGYNEQFF.

There are many counts of this clone. The junction differs from germline at one of its ends, possibly a read error. This chain joins TRBV11-3 and TRBJ2-7; D gene uncertain. Per the germline V gene, CDR1 is SGHNT and CDR2 is YENEEA. This CDR3 region has 12 residues. The CDR3 spells CASSLDSSEQYF. The CDR3 DNA reads TGTGCCAGCAGTTTAGACTCCTCCGAGCAGTACTTC.

The chain is built from TRBV6-5 and TRBJ2-6; perhaps TRBD1 as D (5 bases). With 0 bases removed from V and 2 bases from J, the gap between germline ends came to 5 bases. CDR1 is MNHEY and CDR2 is SVGAGI in the germline V gene. The CDR3 extends over 15 amino acids. The CDR3 region has the DNA TGTGCCAGCAGTTACTCAGGGGCTGGGGCCAACGTCCTGACTTTC. Its protein product is CASSYSGAGANVLTF.

Remarks on this clone: One end of the junction is discordant with germline, which a read error may explain. The chain employs TRBV2 and TRBJ2-7; TRBD2 is a possible D gene (7 bases). This CDR3 contains 15 residues. In germline, CDR1 is SNHLY, CDR2 FYNNEI. The CDR3 loop reads CASSERGGWVPGSDF. The CDR3 bases are TGTGCCAGCAGTGAAAGGGGGGGCTGGGTGCCGGGGTCGGACTTC.

The CDR3 nucleotides read TGTGCCAGCAGCCGAACGGGCAGTTCCAATCAGCCCCAGCATTTT. Translation gives CASSRTGSSNQPQHF. The chain combines TRBV6-5 with TRBJ1-5; D call uncertain. The ends were cut back, 6 bases at V and 3 bases at J, with 15 bases in the middle. CDR1 and CDR2 (germline): MNHEY, SVGAGI. This CDR3 is built from 15 residues.

The chain has TRBV28 and TRBJ2-1; D perhaps matches TRBD2 (5 bases). V dropped 5 bases and J dropped 5 bases, with 16 bases sitting between them. Germline V CDR1 and CDR2: MDHEN, SYDVKM. The CDR3 consists of 15 residues. The DNA for the CDR3 is TGTGCCAGCAGTCCCCTGAGGGCCCACCACAATGAGCAGTTCTTC. Its protein product is CASSPLRAHHNEQFF.

This clone is a singleton in its sample. The chain combines TRBV28 with TRBJ1-5, with 7 nucleotides matching TRBD1. The CDR3 totals 15 residues. Looked up from germline, CDR1 is MDHEN and CDR2 is SYDVKM. Unmatched junction bases numbered 7, after V lost 8 bases and J lost 0 bases. The chain's CDR3 is CASLTGDYSNQPQHF. The DNA for the CDR3 is TGTGCCAGCTTAACAGGGGACTATAGCAATCAGCCCCAGCATTTT.

The CDR3 nucleotides are TGTGCCATAGGGACTGGCCGTGGGGATACGCAGTATTTT. This codes for CAIGTGRGDTQYF. The chain has TRBV10-3 and TRBJ2-3; D might be TRBD2 (6 bases). The CDR3 has 13 amino acids. V dropped 9 bases and J dropped 6 bases, with 16 bases sitting between them. Germline loops: CDR1 ENHRY, CDR2 SYGVKD.

V usage is TRBV28 and J usage is TRBJ2-7, with a weak D call TRBD2 (5 bases). CDR1 MDHEN and CDR2 SYDVKM come from the germline V gene. V lost 2 bases and J 3 bases, leaving 17 bases between the germline ends. CDR3 length: 16 residues. The CDR3 DNA follows: TGTGCCAGCAGTTTACCCCAGCACGAGGGCCGCTACGAGCAGTACTTC. Protein product: CASSLPQHEGRYEQYF.

The chain links TRBV7-9 to TRBJ2-1; 11 nucleotides agree with TRBD2. Trimming took 1 base from V and 7 from J; bases not matched to a gene: 9. Germline CDR1 is SEHNR and CDR2 is FQNEAQ (reference sequence). This CDR3 spans 17 amino acids. In DNA form, the CDR3 reads TGTGCCAGCAGCTTAGTGGGGTTAGCGGGAGGGAGGAATGAGCAGTTCTTC. This sequence encodes CASSLVGLAGGRNEQFF.

The rearrangement links TRBV6-5 to TRBJ2-7; D is unclear. Between the trimmed V and J ends, which lost 7 bases and 9 bases, there was a span of 13 bases. The CDR3 extends over 11 amino acids. Germline V gene data show CDR1 as MNHEY and CDR2 as SVGAGI. The CDR3 reads CASTLGVRQYF. CDR3 nucleotide sequence: TGTGCCAGCACTCTCGGTGTAAGGCAGTACTTC.